This T cell receptor (beta chain) comes out of a study of cytomegalovirus exposure and HLA in healthy donors (dated by TCRdb to about 2017). The study in broad terms: According to an earlier analysis of around 600 of the donors, roughly 180 million T cells yielded roughly 110 million unique TCR beta sequences and approximately 300 Gb of sequence data. In a later genetic analysis, genome-wide SNP genotypes for about 65% of the 666 donors were used, and that subset was treated as a discovery cohort. The T cell repertoires of some 670 subjects were profiled by immunosequencing and related to cytomegalovirus serostatus. In addition to the first cohort of several hundred subjects, a separate validation cohort of 120 different subjects was used. Across 300 to 400 genotyped donors of the cohort, an average of about 240,000 unique TCR beta nucleotide sequences per donor were sequenced, and roughly 18% of those sequences were non-productive. The number of donors typed differed by locus, with about 620-630 for A, B, C, DRB1 and DQB1, roughly 520 for DQA1, over 600 for DPA1, and roughly 450 for DPB1. Four to six DR-DQ haplotypes were handled as single units for association and clustering, since linkage in the cohort was strong. In a later analysis, previously published TCR beta repertoires from fewer than 750 donors were re-analyzed and high-resolution HLA genotyping was added so that TCR occurrence patterns could be studied. Of the 300 to 400 genotyped donors, around 81% fell in the genetic ancestry cluster associated with self-reported Caucasian donors. An earlier analysis of roughly 580 of the donors used high-throughput TCR beta sequencing to judge whether each TCR beta V gene segment behaved as functional or pseudogenic. Donor age, sex, ethnicity and CMV serostatus were compiled together with the repertoire data. The aim of the study was to test whether cataloging public T cell receptors could identify signatures of past pathogen exposure. In the later analysis, no new phenotypic data were used to find candidate immune exposures; instead, reliance was placed on TCR beta sequences and their occurrence across donors. Class I and class II HLA loci were covered by the typing at four-digit resolution. An early release that covered fewer than 800 HLA-typed donors contained approximately 300 gigabases of sequencing data and 85 million to 100 million unique TCR sequences. High-throughput TCR immunosequencing, statistical association of individual TCRs with disease status, and machine learning were combined to predict cytomegalovirus infection status. Every discovery cohort repertoire had been produced on one sequencing platform. The research as a whole found: Most CMV-associated TCR beta chains appeared to be HLA-restricted in a later analysis, and the HLA associations seemed to be driven largely by CMV exposure. Linkage disequilibrium might explain the correlated functional status among segregating V segments, but an unknown experimental factor could not be ruled out. Roughly uniform sequencing depth across donors was assumed in presence/absence analyses, although this assumption may not hold. The earlier analysis of about 600 of the donors excluded approximately 17 rarely observed V segments, including chromosome 9 orphons, because counts were too low. The classifier was reported to diagnose cytomegalovirus status with high specificity and sensitivity in both the original and validation cohorts. This cohort had only TCR beta chains sequenced, and the lack of alpha or paired-chain data limited which features could be detected. CMV serostatus was the only immune exposure information available for the cohort. In vitro tests confirmed that a few of the cytomegalovirus-associated TCR beta chains recognize cytomegalovirus antigens. When HLA alleles, especially DR and DQ, strongly co-occurred, attributing TCR associations to individual alleles was difficult. The sequencing pipeline was judged likely to have produced a cluster of highly shared sequence variants as a technical artifact. Because HLA typing was missing for some donors at each locus, association tests included only the typed subset. Across donors, most TCR sequences were observed very rarely, whereas some public TCRs were present in many individuals. The study gave a list of over 150 TCR beta chains associated with cytomegalovirus. In a later analysis, several top co-occurrence clusters were reported to appear linked to parvovirus B19, influenza, CMV and Epstein-Barr virus. A later genetic analysis reported fewer N-insertions in productive TCRs among donors in an Asian-associated ancestry cluster than the roughly 700-donor mean. Compared with equally common non-associated chains, HLA-associated TCR beta chains in a later analysis were more clonally expanded and had lower generation probabilities. A later analysis found that TCR association rates varied across HLA loci, with DRB1 alleles showing the most associated TCRs and HLA-C alleles the fewest. In a later analysis, over 15,000 TCR beta sequences were associated with specific HLA alleles at a false discovery rate of 0.05. V-gene and J-gene trimming of TCR beta chains was associated with a missense DCLRE1C variant in a later genetic analysis, and the association was replicated in an independent cohort. The authors suggested that the approach could potentially be generalized to other disease states and immunological phenotypes. A further reported finding was that TCR beta sequences accurately predicted the HLA-A and HLA-B alleles for most subjects in the first cohort. An earlier analysis of approximately 570 of the donors showed that most TCR beta V segments appeared in productive rearrangements either about 87% or about 30% of the time, which broadly matched IMGT annotations.

The table lists this clone with a few counts. No cognate antigen has been identified for it. Per-base qualities were not stored, and no clone one base away is much larger. The method was the immunoSEQ multiplex PCR assay. A mixture of 60 forward primers for TCR Vbeta segments and 13 reverse primers for TCR Jbeta segments was used in the multiplex PCR. The CDR3 region of rearranged TCR beta genes was amplified from genomic DNA by a multiplex PCR assay. Amplified TCR beta libraries were sequenced as 87-base-pair reads on the Illumina HiSeq System. The paper's processing steps were these. A later analysis tallied 80 million to 95 million unique TCR beta chains across the 666 repertoires, and approximately 12 million of those chains were shared by two or more donors. A nearest-neighbor algorithm error-corrected the raw reads and collapsed the reads into unique sequences, merging closely related sequences to remove PCR and sequencing errors. V, D and J gene segments were assigned by aligning CDR3 sequences to IMGT reference sequences. For a sequence to be retained, a match of at least six nucleotides was required to both a V gene segment and a J gene segment. Rearrangements were classified as productive when the CDR3 lacked stop codons and remained in frame with V and J, and all other rearrangements were classified as non-productive. Following IMGT convention, CDR3 was defined as the stretch from the second conserved V-encoded cysteine up to the conserved J-encoded phenylalanine. The earlier analysis of approximately 590 of the donors excluded any sequence lacking an unambiguous match to a single V gene segment. An earlier analysis of around 600 of the donors classified V segments as functional when productive rearrangements were above 56.7% and as segregating when the standard deviation between donors was above 5%. To diagnose cytomegalovirus status from the catalog of TCR beta chain sequences, a statistical classification framework was built. In a later analysis, TCR nucleotide sequences were compared against IMGT/GENE-DB human TR gene sequences so that V and J genes could be assigned. In a later analysis, CDR3 sequences and most-parsimonious VDJ recombination scenarios were assigned using the TCRdist pipeline. In a later analysis, every TCR beta chain was defined by the combination of its CDR3 amino acid sequence and its V-gene family, and reads without a unique V-gene family were dropped. A later analysis removed several hundred highly shared, low-generation-probability nucleotide sequences to deal with suspected cross-contamination and a sequencing artifact. In a later analysis, a clonal expansion index was calculated for each public chain from normalized within-repertoire ranks of inferred template counts. A later analysis computed generation probabilities with a VDJ recombination model fitted to out-of-frame rearrangements, and checked the results against IGoR. Hypergeometric tests were used in a later analysis to score TCR-TCR, TCR-HLA and TCR-CMV co-occurrence, with a repertoire-size bias correction applied to the TCR pairs. False discovery rates were estimated in a later analysis by permuting HLA or CMV assignments 20 times. A later analysis grouped co-occurring TCRs with DBSCAN, adding TCRdist sequence similarity when clustering within HLA-allele-positive subsets. Repertoires with fewer than 30,000 or more than 120,000 public chains, plus five repertoires with anomalous nucleotide sharing, were excluded from co-occurrence clustering. Held by TCRdb, this immuneACCESS table contains in-frame sequences only and omits some clones. Under half of the omission traces to an unresolved V gene where checked; the cause of the rest is unknown. The V and J calls and clone size were taken over from that table, and D and trimming were inferred from the DNA. The sample data list some 160,000 clones, and approximately 9% of these were observed just once. The ten largest account for less than 2% of the sample.

The cohort was made up of roughly 670 healthy bone marrow donors. At the time of sampling, every cohort member was nominally healthy, though immune exposures that went unrecorded were likely present. The donor was CMV seronegative and was included in the group of over 300 seronegative cohort members. Each donor provided a peripheral blood sample, and peripheral blood mononuclear cells were used for TCR beta sequencing. The Qiagen DNeasy Blood Extraction Kit was used to extract genomic DNA from the blood cell samples. The sequence was obtained from a male donor in good health and CMV-seronegative. Sequencing was carried out using PBMCs.

The nucleotides are TGTGCCAGCAGCCCGACCGCGGGGGGGCCCGGGGAGCTGTTTTTT. The translation is CASSPTAGGPGELFF. Rearrangement joined TRBV9 to TRBJ2-2, with 9 bases aligning to TRBD2. Via the germline V gene, CDR1 is SGDLS and CDR2 YYNGEE. Ends trimmed: V by 4 bases, J by 6 bases; bases unmatched to a gene: 7. The CDR3 holds 15 amino acids from the cysteine to the phenylalanine. Kept here is only the CDR3 DNA, which spans 45 bases and is read in frame from base 1.